This T cell receptor beta chain was sequenced in a study of graft-versus-host responses after intestinal transplantation. Study details: Transplantation in recipients was multivisceral, liver-intestinal, or isolated intestinal.

The data were produced by immunoSEQ multiplex PCR, yet TCRdb's version contains in-frame clones alone and is incomplete. The sample lists around 50,000 clones, 70% to 85% occurring once. Regarding this clone: Its cognate antigen is unknown.

Trimming cost V 0 bases and J 1 base; bases outside gene matches: 9. The CDR3 runs to 17 residues. Germline assignment: CDR1 SGDLS and CDR2 YYNGEE. Study-wide findings and caveats: GvH clones were identified in recipient marrow, with some first appearing in ileum or blood. There was an association between peak levels of circulating GvH clones and early post-transplant HvG declines. Subjects displaying graft-donor T cell macrochimerism possessed elevated graft-versus-host to host-versus-graft clonal ratios inside allografts.

This rearrangement joins TRBV9 to TRBJ1-1, with 7 bases that match TRBD1. This sequence originates from a human donor who was the organ donor for an intestinal transplant. The sample was unstimulated CD4+ T cells sorted from spleen or lymph node cells, taken before transplant. CDR3 bases: TGTGCCAGCAGCGTAGGAGGGACGGAGGGGGCGAACACTGAAGCTTTCTTT. This sequence encodes CASSVGGTEGANTEAFF.